The 2 T cell receptor beta chains listed next were all sequenced from one sample in a study of breast tumors, draining lymph nodes, adjacent tissues. TCRdb processed the multiplex PCR reads anew with MiXCR; each CDR3 protein has one entry. The sample lists about 180,000 distinct CDR3 sequences; roughly a third were seen once. Axillary draining lymph nodes of breast cancer patients supplied the node samples. Material for sequencing was axillary lymph node tissue. The receptor source for this set is a female donor with breast cancer. Some clones in this sample may be carry-over from other donors' samples.

The chain has TRBV20-1 and TRBJ2-3; weak D call: TRBD2 (6 bases). V dropped 5 bases and J dropped 1 base, with 13 bases sitting between them. The CDR3 contains 14 residues. Germline CDR1 DFQATT, CDR2 SNEGSKA (reference sequence). The CDR3 nucleotides are TGCAGTGCTCCTCGGGAGCTCGGCACAGATACGCAGTATTTT. Its protein product is CSAPRELGTDTQYF.

This clonotype was counted at least ten times. The chain uses TRBV7-8 and TRBJ1-4; TRBD1 matches at 8 bases. Germline CDR1 reads SGHVS; CDR2 reads FQNEAQ. Trimming at V came to 5 bases and at J to 8 bases, leaving 10 bases not matched to a gene. CDR3 length: 15 residues. CDR3 nucleotides: TGTGCCAGCAGCGCCACGGACAGGGTGCGGGAAAAACTGTTTTTT. This gives the protein CASSATDRVREKLFF. Using reference TRBV7-8 and TRBJ1-4 for the parts outside the CDR3, the full variable domain is GAGVSQSPRYKVAKRGQDVALRCDPISGHVSLFWYQQALGQGPEFLTYFQNEAQLDKSGLPSDRFFAERPEGSVSTLKIQRTQQEDSAVYLCASSATDRVREKLFFGSGTQLSVL.